This TCR beta chain emerged from a study of T-cell reconstitution after alpha-beta-depleted transplantation in children. This clonotype was seen many times. Preparation of the TCRbeta library used unique molecular identifiers. TCRdb processed the PCR reads anew with MiXCR; each CDR3 protein has one entry. The table records hundreds of thousands of distinct CDR3 sequences, 6.5% to 9% of them present only once. Trimming pared 1 base from V and 5 bases from J, leaving 10 bases between. Germline-derived CDR1 and CDR2 are SGHRS and YFSETQ. There are 13 residues in the CDR3. V is TRBV5-1 and J is TRBJ2-7, with D perhaps assigned TRBD1 or TRBD2 (6 bases each). This sequence was found in a male patient younger than 18 who had a stem cell transplant for acute lymphoblastic leukemia, so the T cells may come from the graft donor. The sequencing here drew on PBMCs, mostly from graft donor cells, taken 180 days after TCRalphabeta/CD19-depleted stem cell transplant. The CDR3 DNA reads TGCGCCAGCAGCTTGCCCGGGGGCCACGAGCAGTACTTC. This sequence encodes CASSLPGGHEQYF.